The 8 T cell receptor beta chains given below trace back to one sample, sequenced in a study of identical twins. TCRdb fed the 5' RACE reads into MiXCR, producing one record per CDR3 protein. The sample has roughly 770,000 distinct CDR3 sequences, approximately 18% seen once. This sample also appeared in a second study, on T cells expressing NK-cell markers.

Sequenced sample: PBMCs. The receptors were sampled from a woman aged 18-30 years in good health.

At least ten counts were recorded for this clonotype. This sequence joins TRBV6-1 and TRBJ1-6; a possible D gene is TRBD1 (5 bases). The V and J ends lost 6 bases and 8 bases respectively, with 17 bases between them. CDR3 length: 15 residues. Germline assignment: CDR1 MNHNS and CDR2 SASEGT. CDR3 sequence: CASSLAWDSDSPLHF. The DNA of the CDR3 is TGTGCCAGCAGCCTTGCCTGGGACTCCGATTCACCCCTCCACTTT.

This clonotype appeared a few times. The chain combines TRBV6-5 with TRBJ2-4; D not certain. With 0 bases removed from V and 2 bases from J, the gap between germline ends came to 8 bases. Per the germline V gene, CDR1 is MNHEY and CDR2 is SVGAGI. The CDR3 runs to 15 residues. The CDR3 here is CASSYSTRTKNIQYF. Here the CDR3 DNA reads TGTGCCAGCAGTTACTCCACGCGCACCAAAAACATTCAGTACTTC.

This clonotype was seen only a few times. The J gene is TRBJ1-4, the V gene TRBV20-1; 7 nucleotides match TRBD1. In germline, CDR1 is DFQATT, CDR2 SNEGSKA (reference sequence). This CDR3 has 12 amino acids. V was pared by 5 bases and J by 8 bases, with 5 bases of the junction left unmatched. This chain's CDR3 is CSALDRAEKLFF. The CDR3 DNA follows: TGCAGTGCTCTTGACAGGGCCGAAAAACTGTTTTTT.

This clonotype was found a few times. The chain is built from TRBV12-5 and TRBJ2-1; 7 bases map to TRBD2. Trimming took 1 base from V and 8 from J; bases not matched to a gene: 11. CDR1 and CDR2 from the germline V gene are LGHNT and FRNRAP. The CDR3 runs 16 residues. The CDR3 region is CASGLGVRGRVYEQFF. The CDR3 nucleotides are TGTGCTAGTGGTTTGGGGGTGCGCGGGAGAGTCTATGAGCAGTTCTTC.

This clonotype was seen a few times. The genes are TRBV6-1 and TRBJ2-5; the match to TRBD2 covers 9 bases. V lost 5 bases, J lost 2 bases, and 6 bases stayed unmatched. The CDR3 contains 15 residues. Per germline, CDR1 MNHNS and CDR2 SASEGT. CDR3 sequence reads: CASSRGLASQETQYF. The CDR3 DNA sequence: TGTGCCAGCAGTCGAGGACTAGCGAGTCAAGAGACCCAGTACTTC.

This clonotype has ten or more counts. The chain combines TRBV2 with TRBJ1-2; 8 nucleotides align to TRBD1. The ends lost 4 bases at V and 5 bases at J; junction bases unmatched: 3. CDR1 and CDR2 (germline): SNHLY, FYNNEI. The CDR3 covers 13 residues. The CDR3 protein is CASSGDRLYGYTF. CDR3 DNA: TGTGCCAGCAGTGGGGACAGGCTTTATGGCTACACCTTC.

In its sample, this clonotype was seen a few times. The chain is built from TRBV14 and TRBJ2-7, with TRBD2 identical over 7 bases. The CDR3 is 16 residues long. The ends lost 4 bases at V and 2 bases at J; junction bases unmatched: 11. Germline-derived CDR1 and CDR2 are SGHDN and FVKESK. CDR3 loop: CASSLWELASTYEQYF. The CDR3 bases are TGTGCCAGCAGCCTATGGGAACTAGCGAGTACCTACGAGCAGTACTTC.

The chain is built from TRBV15 and TRBJ2-3; D unresolved. Per germline, CDR1 LNHNV and CDR2 YYDKDF (reference sequence). This CDR3 region has 13 residues. V shed 2 bases and J shed 6 bases, with 9 bases lying between them. DNA for the CDR3: TGTGCCACCAGCAGAACGGACGGGGATACGCAGTATTTT. Amino acid sequence: CATSRTDGDTQYF.